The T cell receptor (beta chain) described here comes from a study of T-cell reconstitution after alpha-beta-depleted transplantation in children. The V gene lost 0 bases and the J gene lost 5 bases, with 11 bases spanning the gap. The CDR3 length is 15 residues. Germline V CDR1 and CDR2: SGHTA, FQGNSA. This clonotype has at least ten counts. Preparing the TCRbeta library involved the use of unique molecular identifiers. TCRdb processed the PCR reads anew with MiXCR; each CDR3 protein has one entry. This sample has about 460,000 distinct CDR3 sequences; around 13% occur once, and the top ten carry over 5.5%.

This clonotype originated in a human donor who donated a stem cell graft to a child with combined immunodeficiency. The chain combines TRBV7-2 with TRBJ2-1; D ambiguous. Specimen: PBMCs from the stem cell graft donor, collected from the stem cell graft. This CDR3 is CASSLAGPVNNEQFF. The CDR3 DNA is TGTGCCAGCAGCTTAGCAGGCCCTGTCAACAATGAGCAGTTCTTC.